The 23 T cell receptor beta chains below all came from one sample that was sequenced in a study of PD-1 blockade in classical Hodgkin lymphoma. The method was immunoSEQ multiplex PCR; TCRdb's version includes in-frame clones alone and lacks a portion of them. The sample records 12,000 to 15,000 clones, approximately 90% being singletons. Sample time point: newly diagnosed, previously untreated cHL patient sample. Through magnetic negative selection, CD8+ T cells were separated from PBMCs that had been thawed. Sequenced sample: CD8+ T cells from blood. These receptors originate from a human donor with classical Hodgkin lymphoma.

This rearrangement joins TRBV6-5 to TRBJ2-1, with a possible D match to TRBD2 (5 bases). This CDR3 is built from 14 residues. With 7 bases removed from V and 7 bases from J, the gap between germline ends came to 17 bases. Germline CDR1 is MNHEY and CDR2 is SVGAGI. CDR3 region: CASKVLLEANEQFF. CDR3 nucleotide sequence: TGTGCCAGCAAGGTCCTACTAGAGGCGAATGAGCAGTTCTTC.

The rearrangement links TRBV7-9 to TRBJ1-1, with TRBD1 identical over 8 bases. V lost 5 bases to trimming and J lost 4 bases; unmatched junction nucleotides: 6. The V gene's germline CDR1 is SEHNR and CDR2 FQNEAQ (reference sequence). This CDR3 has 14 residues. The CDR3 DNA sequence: TGTGCCAGCAGCCCGACGACAGGGGCCACTGAAGCTTTCTTT. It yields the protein CASSPTTGATEAFF.

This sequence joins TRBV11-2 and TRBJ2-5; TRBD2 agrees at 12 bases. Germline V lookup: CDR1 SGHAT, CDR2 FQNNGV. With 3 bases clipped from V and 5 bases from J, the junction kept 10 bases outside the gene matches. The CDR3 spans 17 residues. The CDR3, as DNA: TGTGCCAGCAGCTTCGGAACTAGCGGGAGGAAGCACGAGACCCAGTACTTC. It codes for CASSFGTSGRKHETQYF.

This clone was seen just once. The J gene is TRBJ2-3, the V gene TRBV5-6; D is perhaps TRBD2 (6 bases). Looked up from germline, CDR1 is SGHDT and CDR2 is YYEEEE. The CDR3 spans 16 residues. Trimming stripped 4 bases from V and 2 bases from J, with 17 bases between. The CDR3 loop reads CASSPLEAGITDTQYF. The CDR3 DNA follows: TGTGCCAGCAGCCCCCTCGAGGCGGGAATCACAGATACGCAGTATTTT. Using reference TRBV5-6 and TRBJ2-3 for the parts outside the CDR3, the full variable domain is DAGVTQSPTHLIKTRGQQVTLRCSPKSGHDTVSWYQQALGQGPQFIFQYYEEEERQRGNFPDRFSGHQFPNYSSELNVNALLLGDSALYLCASSPLEAGITDTQYFGPGTRLTVL.

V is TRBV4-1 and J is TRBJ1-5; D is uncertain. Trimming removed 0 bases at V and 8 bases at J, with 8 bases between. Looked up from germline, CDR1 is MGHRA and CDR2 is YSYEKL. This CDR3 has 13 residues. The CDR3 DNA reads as TGCGCCAGCAGCCAAGAAAACGATAAGCCCCAGCATTTT. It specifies CASSQENDKPQHF.

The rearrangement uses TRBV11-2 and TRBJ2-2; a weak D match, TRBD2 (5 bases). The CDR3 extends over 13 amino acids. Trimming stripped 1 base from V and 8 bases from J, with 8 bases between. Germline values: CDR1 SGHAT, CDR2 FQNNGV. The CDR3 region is CASSLGSGGELFF. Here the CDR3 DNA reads TGTGCCAGCAGCTTAGGGTCGGGGGGGGAGCTGTTTTTT.

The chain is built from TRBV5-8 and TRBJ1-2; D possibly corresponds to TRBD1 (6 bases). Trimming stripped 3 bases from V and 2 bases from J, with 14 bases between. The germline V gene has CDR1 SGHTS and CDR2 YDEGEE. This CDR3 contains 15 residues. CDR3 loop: CASSSRGFTNYGYTF. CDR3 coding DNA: TGTGCCAGCAGCTCCAGGGGCTTCACGAACTATGGCTACACCTTC.

The CDR3 DNA reads TGTGCCAGCAGCCTCGGAAGCTTCTACGAGCAGTACGTC. This codes for CASSLGSFYEQYV. The chain couples TRBV7-8 to TRBJ2-7; D gene uncertain. The germline gives CDR1 SGHVS, CDR2 FQNEAQ. This CDR3 has 13 residues. Trimming pared 5 bases from V and 3 bases from J, leaving 11 bases between.

DNA for the CDR3: TGCGCCAGCAGCTCAGAGGGGCGGGAGGGGACCTACAATGAGCAGTTCTTC. Translating it yields CASSSEGREGTYNEQFF. The rearrangement joins TRBV5-1 to TRBJ2-1, with 9 bases identical to TRBD2. The junction had 9 bases not matched to a gene; V was cut back by 3 bases and J by 2 bases. The germline CDR1 and CDR2 sequences are SGHRS and YFSETQ. The CDR3 contains 17 residues.

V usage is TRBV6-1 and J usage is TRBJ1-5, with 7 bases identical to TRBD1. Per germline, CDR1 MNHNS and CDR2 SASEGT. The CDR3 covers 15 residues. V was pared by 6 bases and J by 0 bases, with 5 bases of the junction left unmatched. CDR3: CASRDRVYSNQPQHF. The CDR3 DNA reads TGTGCCAGCAGAGACAGGGTTTATAGCAATCAGCCCCAGCATTTT.

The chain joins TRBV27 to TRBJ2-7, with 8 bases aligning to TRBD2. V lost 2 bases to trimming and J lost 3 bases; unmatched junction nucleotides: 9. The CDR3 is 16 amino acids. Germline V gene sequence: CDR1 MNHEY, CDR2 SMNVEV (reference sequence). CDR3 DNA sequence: TGTGCCAGCAGTTTAGACGGGGGGGCGAAATTCTACGAGCAGTACTTC. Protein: CASSLDGGAKFYEQYF.

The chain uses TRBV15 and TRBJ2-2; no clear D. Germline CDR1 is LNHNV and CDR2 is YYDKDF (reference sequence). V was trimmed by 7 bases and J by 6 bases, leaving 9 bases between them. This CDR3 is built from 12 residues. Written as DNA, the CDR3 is TGTGCCACCAACTCCCTGTCCGGGGAGCTGTTTTTT. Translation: CATNSLSGELFF. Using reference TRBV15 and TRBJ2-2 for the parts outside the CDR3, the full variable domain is DAMVIQNPRYQVTQFGKPVTLSCSQTLNHNVMYWYQQKSSQAPKLLFHYYDKDFNNEADTPDNFQSRRPNTSFCFLDIRSPGLGDTAMYLCATNSLSGELFFGEGSRLTVL.

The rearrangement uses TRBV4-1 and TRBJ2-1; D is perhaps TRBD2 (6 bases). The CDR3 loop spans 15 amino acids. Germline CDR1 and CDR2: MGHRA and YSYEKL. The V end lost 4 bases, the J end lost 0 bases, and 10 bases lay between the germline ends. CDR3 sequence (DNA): TGCGCCAGCAGCCCGGGACTGAGCTCCTACAATGAGCAGTTCTTC. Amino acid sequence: CASSPGLSSYNEQFF.

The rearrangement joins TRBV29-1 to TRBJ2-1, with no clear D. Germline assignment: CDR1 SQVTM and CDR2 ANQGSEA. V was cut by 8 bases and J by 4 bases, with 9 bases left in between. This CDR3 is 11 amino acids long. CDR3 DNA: TGCAGCCAGCTGGCTTACAATGAGCAGTTCTTC. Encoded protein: CSQLAYNEQFF.

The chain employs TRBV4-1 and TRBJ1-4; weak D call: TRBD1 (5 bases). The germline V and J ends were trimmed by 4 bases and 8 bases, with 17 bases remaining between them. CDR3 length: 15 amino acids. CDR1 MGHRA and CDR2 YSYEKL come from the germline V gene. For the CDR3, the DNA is TGCGCCAGCAGCCGACTTACGGGGGAGCAGGAAAAACTGTTTTTT. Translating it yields CASSRLTGEQEKLFF.

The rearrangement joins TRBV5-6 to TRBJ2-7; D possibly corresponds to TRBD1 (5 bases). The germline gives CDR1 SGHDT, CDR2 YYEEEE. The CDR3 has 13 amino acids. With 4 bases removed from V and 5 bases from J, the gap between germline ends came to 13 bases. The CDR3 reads CASSPESGNEQYF. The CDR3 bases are TGTGCCAGCAGCCCTGAGTCAGGGAACGAGCAGTACTTC.

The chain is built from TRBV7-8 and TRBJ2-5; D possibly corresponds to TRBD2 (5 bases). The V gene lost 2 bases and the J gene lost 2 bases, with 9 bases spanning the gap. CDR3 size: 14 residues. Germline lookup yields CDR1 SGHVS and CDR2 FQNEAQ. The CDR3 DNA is TGTGCCAGCAGCTTAAGGCTAGCTCAAGAGACCCAGTACTTC. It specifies CASSLRLAQETQYF.

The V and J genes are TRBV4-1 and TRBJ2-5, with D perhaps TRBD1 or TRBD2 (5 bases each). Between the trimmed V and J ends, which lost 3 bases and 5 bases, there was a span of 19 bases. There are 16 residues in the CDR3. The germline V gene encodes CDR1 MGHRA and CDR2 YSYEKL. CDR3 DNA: TGCGCCAGCAGCCACCGGAAGCAACTAGGGGAGGAGACCCAGTACTTC. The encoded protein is CASSHRKQLGEETQYF.

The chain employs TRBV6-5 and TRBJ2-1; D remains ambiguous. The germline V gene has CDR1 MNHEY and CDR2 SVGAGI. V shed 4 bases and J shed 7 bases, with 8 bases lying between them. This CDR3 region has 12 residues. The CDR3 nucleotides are TGTGCCAGCAGTTCCCCCGGGAATGAGCAGTTCTTC. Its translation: CASSSPGNEQFF.

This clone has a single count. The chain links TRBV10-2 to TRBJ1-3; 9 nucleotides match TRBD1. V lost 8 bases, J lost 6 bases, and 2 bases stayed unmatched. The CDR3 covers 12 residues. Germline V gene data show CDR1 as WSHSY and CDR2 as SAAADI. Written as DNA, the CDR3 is TGCGCCAGCCGACAGGGGGAAAACACCATATATTTT. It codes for CASRQGENTIYF.

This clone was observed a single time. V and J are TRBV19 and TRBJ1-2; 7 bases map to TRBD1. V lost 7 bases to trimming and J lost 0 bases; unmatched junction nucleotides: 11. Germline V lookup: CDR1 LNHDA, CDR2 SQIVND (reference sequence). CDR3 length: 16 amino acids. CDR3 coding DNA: TGTGCCAGTACCCCGGGAGGGGGCACGTCTAACTATGGCTACACCTTC. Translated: CASTPGGGTSNYGYTF.

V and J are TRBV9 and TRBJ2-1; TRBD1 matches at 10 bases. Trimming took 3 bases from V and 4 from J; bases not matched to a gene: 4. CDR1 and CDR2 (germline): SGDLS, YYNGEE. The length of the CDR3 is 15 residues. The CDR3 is CASSEGQGGYNEQFF. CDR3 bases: TGTGCCAGCAGCGAAGGACAGGGGGGTTACAATGAGCAGTTCTTC.

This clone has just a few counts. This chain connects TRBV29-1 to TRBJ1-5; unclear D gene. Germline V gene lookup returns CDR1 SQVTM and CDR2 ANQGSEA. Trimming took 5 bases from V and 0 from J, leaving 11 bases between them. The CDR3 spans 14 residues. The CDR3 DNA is TGCAGCGTTCTGGACGGTGATAGCAATCAGCCCCAGCATTTT. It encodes CSVLDGDSNQPQHF.